This is a list of T cell receptor beta chains from one sample in a study of control samples from healthy donors and cancer patients. TCRdb keeps only in-frame clones here, not all; method: immunoSEQ multiplex PCR. This table has approximately 52,000 clones, approximately 85% appearing once. The sequenced material came from blood. These receptors originate from a man over 45 in good health. Both conserved end residues are part of each CDR3. The D gene is left open where the match is weak. Clone size, where shown, is once, few, many, or a class for clones that have expanded.

clone size: NA
D gene: TRBD2
V gene: TRBV15
J gene: TRBJ2-3
CDR3 DNA: TGTGCCACCAGCAGAGATATCATCCGACTAGCGGGAGTTACAGATACGCAGTATTTT
CDR3 protein: CATSRDIIRLAGVTDTQYF

clone size: NA
D gene: NA
V gene: TRBV5-6
J gene: TRBJ1-6
CDR3 DNA: TGTGCCAGCAGCTTGGGGGGGAGATCTAATTCACCCCTCCACTTT
CDR3 protein: CASSLGGRSNSPLHF

clone size: NA
D gene: NA
V gene: TRBV28
J gene: TRBJ2-3
CDR3 DNA: TGTGCCAGCAGCCCACCGAAGGATACGCAGTATTTT
CDR3 protein: CASSPPKDTQYF

clone size: NA
D gene: NA
V gene: TRBV6-5
J gene: TRBJ2-3
CDR3 DNA: TGTGCCAGCAGACCTTCAACAGATACGCAGTATTTT
CDR3 protein: CASRPSTDTQYF

clone size: NA
D gene: TRBD1
V gene: TRBV18
J gene: TRBJ1-4
CDR3 DNA: TGTGCCAGCTCACCGACAGGGGGCGATGAAAAACTGTTTTTT
CDR3 protein: CASSPTGGDEKLFF

clone size: NA
D gene: NA
V gene: TRBV4-3
J gene: TRBJ1-1
CDR3 DNA: TGCGCCAGCAGCCAACTGGGGCAGGGATCCTCCGAAGCTTTCTTT
CDR3 protein: CASSQLGQGSSEAFF

clone size: NA
D gene: NA
V gene: TRBV21-1
J gene: TRBJ2-3
CDR3 DNA: TGTGCCAGCAGCCGGAGCTCCGGGACTAGCGGGAGCTGGGAGACAGATACGCAGTATTTT
CDR3 protein: CASSRSSGTSGSWETDTQYF

clone size: few
D gene: NA
V gene: TRBV21-1
J gene: TRBJ2-1
CDR3 DNA: TGTGCCAGCAGCACCCCAGGGAGGACTAGCATGACAAATGAGCAGTTCTTC
CDR3 protein: CASSTPGRTSMTNEQFF

clone size: few
D gene: NA
V gene: TRBV6-5
J gene: TRBJ2-7
CDR3 DNA: TGTGCCACCGTTTCCGGGGCCTTCTACGAGCAGTACTTC
CDR3 protein: CATVSGAFYEQYF

clone size: few
D gene: TRBD2
V gene: TRBV28
J gene: TRBJ2-3
CDR3 DNA: TGTGCCAGCAGCTATGGGACTAGCACCGGCACAGATACGCAGTATTTT
CDR3 protein: CASSYGTSTGTDTQYF

clone size: NA
D gene: TRBD2
V gene: TRBV7-9
J gene: TRBJ2-2
CDR3 DNA: TGTGCCAGCAGGCCGGGACTAGCGGGCCTCGGTAACACCGGGGAGCTGTTTTTT
CDR3 protein: CASRPGLAGLGNTGELFF

clone size: NA
D gene: NA
V gene: TRBV7-9
J gene: TRBJ2-7
CDR3 DNA: TGTGCCAGCAGCTTAGGCCCACACCCCACCTACGAGCAGTACTTC
CDR3 protein: CASSLGPHPTYEQYF

clone size: NA
D gene: NA
V gene: TRBV28
J gene: TRBJ1-1
CDR3 DNA: TGTGCCAGCAGTTTAAAATTTTCCCCGCGGGTGACTGAAGCTTTCTTT
CDR3 protein: CASSLKFSPRVTEAFF

clone size: NA
D gene: TRBD2
V gene: TRBV5-4
J gene: TRBJ2-1
CDR3 DNA: TGTGCCAGCAGCTTGGCCCTAGCGGGAGTACATGAGCAGTTCTTC
CDR3 protein: CASSLALAGVHEQFF

clone size: once
D gene: NA
V gene: TRBV28
J gene: TRBJ1-4
CDR3 DNA: TGTGCCAGCAGTCCCTCCTGGACGTTAGAAAAACTGTTTTTT
CDR3 protein: CASSPSWTLEKLFF

clone size: NA
D gene: TRBD1
V gene: TRBV5-4
J gene: TRBJ1-3
CDR3 DNA: TGTGCCAGCAGCTTTGGGTCCAGGGGGGCTGGAAACACCATATATTTT
CDR3 protein: CASSFGSRGAGNTIYF

clone size: NA
D gene: TRBD1
V gene: TRBV6-5
J gene: TRBJ1-2
CDR3 DNA: TGTGCCAGCACTCCACAGGGGGACTATGGCTACACCTTC
CDR3 protein: CASTPQGDYGYTF

clone size: NA
D gene: NA
V gene: TRBV7-2
J gene: TRBJ2-2
CDR3 DNA: TGTGCCAGCAGCTGGGGGGCAGGAACCGGGGAGCTGTTTTTT
CDR3 protein: CASSWGAGTGELFF

clone size: NA
D gene: NA
V gene: TRBV5-1
J gene: TRBJ1-1
CDR3 DNA: TGCGCCAGCAGCTCCCAGTTGAACACTGAAGCTTTCTTT
CDR3 protein: CASSSQLNTEAFF

clone size: medium-sized
D gene: NA
V gene: TRBV27
J gene: TRBJ1-2
CDR3 DNA: TGTGCCAGCAGTTTATTCGGGACACCCATTTCTTTGGGTGGCTACACCTTC
CDR3 protein: CASSLFGTPISLGGYTF

clone size: once
D gene: NA
V gene: TRBV21-1
J gene: TRBJ2-5
CDR3 DNA: TGTGCCAGCAGCAACAGAACGAGACAGGGGGTAAGGGTGACCCAGTACTTC
CDR3 protein: CASSNRTRQGVRVTQYF

clone size: NA
D gene: TRBD1
V gene: TRBV6-6
J gene: TRBJ2-3
CDR3 DNA: TGTGCCAGTGAAGACAGGGGAAGAACAGATACGCAGTATTTT
CDR3 protein: CASEDRGRTDTQYF

clone size: NA
D gene: NA
V gene: TRBV27
J gene: TRBJ2-7
CDR3 DNA: TGTGCCAGCCAAAAAATTGGGGGTAGCGAGCAGTACTTC
CDR3 protein: CASQKIGGSEQYF

clone size: NA
D gene: NA
V gene: TRBV18
J gene: TRBJ1-4
CDR3 DNA: TGTGCCAGCTCACCACCGTCGGGGCTTACTAATGAAAAACTGTTTTTT
CDR3 protein: CASSPPSGLTNEKLFF

clone size: NA
D gene: NA
V gene: TRBV5-5
J gene: TRBJ1-2
CDR3 DNA: TGTGCCAGCAGCTTGGAGGCGGGATTTGGCTACACCTTC
CDR3 protein: CASSLEAGFGYTF

clone size: NA
D gene: TRBD2
V gene: TRBV6-5
J gene: TRBJ2-7
CDR3 DNA: TGTGCCAGCAGTATGAGACTAGCGGGAGGCGAGCAGTACTTC
CDR3 protein: CASSMRLAGGEQYF

clone size: NA
D gene: NA
V gene: TRBV5-8
J gene: TRBJ1-1
CDR3 DNA: TGTGCCAGCACCCCATTGGCAGGGAACACTGAAGCTTTCTTT
CDR3 protein: CASTPLAGNTEAFF

clone size: NA
D gene: NA
V gene: TRBV27
J gene: TRBJ2-7
CDR3 DNA: TGTGCCAGCAGTTTATCTCCAGGGGACTACGAGCAGTACTTC
CDR3 protein: CASSLSPGDYEQYF

clone size: NA
D gene: TRBD2
V gene: TRBV24-1
J gene: TRBJ2-2
CDR3 DNA: TGTGCCACCAGTGATTTGGCCCTAGCGGGGAACACCGGGGAGCTGTTTTTT
CDR3 protein: CATSDLALAGNTGELFF

clone size: NA
D gene: TRBD1
V gene: TRBV5-1
J gene: TRBJ2-3
CDR3 DNA: TGCGCCAGCAGCTCTGGGACAGGGGGCCCCACAGATACGCAGTATTTT
CDR3 protein: CASSSGTGGPTDTQYF

clone size: NA
D gene: TRBD1
V gene: TRBV19
J gene: TRBJ1-1
CDR3 DNA: TGTGCCAGTAGTATAGTAGGGGGCCTCACTGAAGCTTTCTTT
CDR3 protein: CASSIVGGLTEAFF

clone size: NA
D gene: NA
V gene: TRBV18
J gene: TRBJ1-5
CDR3 DNA: TGTGCCAGCTCACCGGCGGGATCTAGCAATCAGCCCCAGCATTTT
CDR3 protein: CASSPAGSSNQPQHF

clone size: NA
D gene: TRBD2
V gene: TRBV18
J gene: TRBJ2-1
CDR3 DNA: TGTGCCAGCTCAAGGGCGGGGGATGAGCAGTTCTTC
CDR3 protein: CASSRAGDEQFF

clone size: few
D gene: TRBD2
V gene: TRBV6-2/TRBV6-3
J gene: TRBJ2-3
CDR3 DNA: TGTGCCAGCAGTTTCCCGACTATAGCGGGATCTAGCACAGATACGCAGTATTTT
CDR3 protein: CASSFPTIAGSSTDTQYF

clone size: NA
D gene: NA
V gene: TRBV28
J gene: TRBJ1-1
CDR3 DNA: TGTGCCAGCAAGCCCCATCTTGACAGGCAGTATACTGAAGCTTTCTTT
CDR3 protein: CASKPHLDRQYTEAFF